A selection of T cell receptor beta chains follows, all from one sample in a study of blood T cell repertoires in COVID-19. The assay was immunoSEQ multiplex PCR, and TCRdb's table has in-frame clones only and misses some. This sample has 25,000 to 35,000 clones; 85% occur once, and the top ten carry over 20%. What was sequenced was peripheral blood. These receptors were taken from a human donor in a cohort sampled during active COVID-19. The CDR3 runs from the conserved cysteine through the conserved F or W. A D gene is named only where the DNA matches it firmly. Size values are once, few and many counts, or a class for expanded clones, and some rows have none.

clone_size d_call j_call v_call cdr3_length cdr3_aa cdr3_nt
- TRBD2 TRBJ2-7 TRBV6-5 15 CASSFSGGAWYEQYF TGTGCCAGCAGTTTTAGCGGGGGGGCCTGGTACGAGCAGTACTTC
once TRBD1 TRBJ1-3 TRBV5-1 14 CASSPTGAGNTIYF TGCGCCAGCAGCCCGACAGGGGCTGGAAACACCATATATTTT
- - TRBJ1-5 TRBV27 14 CASTERGSNQPQHF TGTGCCAGCACTGAAAGGGGGAGCAATCAGCCCCAGCATTTT
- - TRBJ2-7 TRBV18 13 CASSPTFTYEQYF TGTGCCAGCTCACCCACATTCACCTACGAGCAGTACTTC
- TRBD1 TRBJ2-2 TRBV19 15 CASRSDRTNTGELFF TGTGCCAGTAGGTCGGACAGGACAAACACCGGGGAGCTGTTTTTT
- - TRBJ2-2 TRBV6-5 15 CASTPRTAHTGELFF TGTGCCAGCACCCCCCGGACTGCCCACACCGGGGAGCTGTTTTTT
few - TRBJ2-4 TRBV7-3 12 CASSLVGGIQYF TGTGCCAGCAGCTTAGTAGGGGGCATTCAGTACTTC
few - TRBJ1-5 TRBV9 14 CASSVGGVDQPQHF TGTGCCAGCAGCGTGGGCGGGGTTGATCAGCCCCAGCATTTT
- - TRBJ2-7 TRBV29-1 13 CSVGSLITYEQYF TGCAGCGTTGGCAGTTTGATCACCTACGAGCAGTACTTC
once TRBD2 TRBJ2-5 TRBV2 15 CASSLLAGGGETQYF TGTGCCAGCAGCCTACTAGCGGGGGGTGGAGAGACCCAGTACTTC
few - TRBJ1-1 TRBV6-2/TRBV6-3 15 CASSNSREFVDEAFF TGTGCCAGCAGTAATAGCAGGGAATTCGTGGATGAAGCTTTCTTT
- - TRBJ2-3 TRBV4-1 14 CASSQRAPLYTQYF TGCGCCAGCAGCCAACGAGCGCCTCTCTATACGCAGTATTTT
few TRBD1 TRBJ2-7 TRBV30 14 CAWSRTGGFYEQYF TGTGCCTGGAGCCGGACAGGGGGCTTCTACGAGCAGTACTTC
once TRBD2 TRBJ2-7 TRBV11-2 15 CASSLISGGGDEQYF TGTGCCAGCAGCTTAATTAGCGGGGGAGGCGACGAGCAGTACTTC
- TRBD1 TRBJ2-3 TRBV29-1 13 CSVVGQATDTQYF TGCAGCGTTGTTGGACAGGCCACAGATACGCAGTATTTT
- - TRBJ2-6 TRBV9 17 CASSVVGGGSGANVLTF TGTGCCAGCAGCGTAGTTGGAGGAGGAAGTGGGGCCAACGTCCTGACTTTC
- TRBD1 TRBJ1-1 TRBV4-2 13 CASSHGQDTEAFF TGTGCCAGCAGCCATGGACAGGACACTGAAGCTTTCTTT
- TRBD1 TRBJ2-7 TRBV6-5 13 CASSYGTGYEQYF TGTGCCAGCAGTTACGGGACAGGTTACGAGCAGTACTTC
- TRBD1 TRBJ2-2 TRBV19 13 CASSDRGPGELFF TGTGCCAGTAGTGACAGGGGACCCGGGGAGCTGTTTTTT
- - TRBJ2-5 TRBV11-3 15 CASSLARSFQETQYF TGTGCCAGCAGCTTAGCGAGATCCTTTCAAGAGACCCAGTACTTC
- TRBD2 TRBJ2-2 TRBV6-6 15 CASSYWAGGTGELFF TGTGCCAGCAGTTACTGGGCGGGGGGAACCGGGGAGCTGTTTTTT
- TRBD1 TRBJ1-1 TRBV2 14 CASSGGQLNTEAFF TGTGCCAGCAGCGGGGGACAGCTGAACACTGAAGCTTTCTTT
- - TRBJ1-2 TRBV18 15 CASSSRTENSYGYTF TGTGCCAGCTCATCACGGACAGAAAACTCTTATGGCTACACCTTC
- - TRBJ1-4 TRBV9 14 CASAPGHRNEKLFF TGTGCCAGCGCCCCTGGGCATCGGAATGAAAAACTGTTTTTT
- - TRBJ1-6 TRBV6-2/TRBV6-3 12 CASSPQNSPLHF TGTGCCAGCAGTCCACAGAATTCACCCCTCCACTTT
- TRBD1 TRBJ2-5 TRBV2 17 CVLKGDRDRGQQETQYF TGTGTCCTAAAAGGGGATCGGGACAGGGGACAACAAGAGACCCAGTACTTC
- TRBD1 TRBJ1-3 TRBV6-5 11 CASSTGTGIYF TGTGCCAGCAGTACCGGGACAGGGATATATTTT